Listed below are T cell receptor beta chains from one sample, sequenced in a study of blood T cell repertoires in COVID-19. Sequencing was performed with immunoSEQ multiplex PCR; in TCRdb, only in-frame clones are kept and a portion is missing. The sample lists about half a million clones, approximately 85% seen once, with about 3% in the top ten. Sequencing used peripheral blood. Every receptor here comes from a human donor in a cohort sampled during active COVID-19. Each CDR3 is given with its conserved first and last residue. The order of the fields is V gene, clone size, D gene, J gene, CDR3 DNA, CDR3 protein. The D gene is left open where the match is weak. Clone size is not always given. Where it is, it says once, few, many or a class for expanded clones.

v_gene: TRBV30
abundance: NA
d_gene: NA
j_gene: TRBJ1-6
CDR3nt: TGTGCCTGGAGTAGCCAGGACTTCGATAATTCACCCCTCCACTTT
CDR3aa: CAWSSQDFDNSPLHF

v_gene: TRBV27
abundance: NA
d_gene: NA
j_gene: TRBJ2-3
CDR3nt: TGTGCCAGCAGAACGACAGGTACAGATACGCAGTATTTT
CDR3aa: CASRTTGTDTQYF

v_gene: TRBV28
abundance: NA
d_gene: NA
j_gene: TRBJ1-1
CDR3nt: TGTGCCAGCAACACAGGGCAAACTGAAGCTTTCTTT
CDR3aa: CASNTGQTEAFF

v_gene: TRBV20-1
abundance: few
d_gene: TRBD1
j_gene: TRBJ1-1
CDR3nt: TGCAGTGGGACAGGGGGCACTGAAGCTTTCTTT
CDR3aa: CSGTGGTEAFF

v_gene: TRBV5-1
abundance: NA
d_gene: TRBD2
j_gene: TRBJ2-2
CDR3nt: TGCGCCAGCAGCTTCGGCGGGAGAAGAACCGGGGAGCTGTTTTTT
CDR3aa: CASSFGGRRTGELFF

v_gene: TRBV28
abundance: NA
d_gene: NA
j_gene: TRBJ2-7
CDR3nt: TGTGCCAGCAGCTCCTCAGGCTTCTACTCCTACGAGCAGTACTTC
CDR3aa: CASSSSGFYSYEQYF

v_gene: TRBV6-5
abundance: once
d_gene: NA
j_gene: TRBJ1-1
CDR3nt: TGTGCCAGCAGTTACGAATTCCCGCGGTCTGAGACTGAAGCTTTCTTT
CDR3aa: CASSYEFPRSETEAFF

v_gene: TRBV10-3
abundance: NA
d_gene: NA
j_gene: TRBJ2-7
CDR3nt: TGTGCCATCAGTGAGTCGCTTAAAAACAGTGACTACGAGCAGTACTTC
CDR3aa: CAISESLKNSDYEQYF

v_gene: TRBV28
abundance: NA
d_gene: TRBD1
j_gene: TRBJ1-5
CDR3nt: TGTGCCGAGAGAGGACAGGGGTGGTCTCAGCCCCAGCATTTT
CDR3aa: CAERGQGWSQPQHF

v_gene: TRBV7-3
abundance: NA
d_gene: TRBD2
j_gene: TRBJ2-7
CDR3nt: TGTGCCAGCAGCCCGGGACTAGCGGGGCCCTACGAGCAGTACTTC
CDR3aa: CASSPGLAGPYEQYF

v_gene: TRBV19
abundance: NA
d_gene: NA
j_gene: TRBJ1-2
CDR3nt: TGTGCCAGTAGTATAAGTCGGTCTAACTATGGCTACACCTTC
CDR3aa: CASSISRSNYGYTF

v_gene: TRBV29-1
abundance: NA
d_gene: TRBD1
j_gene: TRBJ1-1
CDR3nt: TGCAGCGTAGAGGGACAGGCGAACACTGAAGCTTTCTTT
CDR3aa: CSVEGQANTEAFF

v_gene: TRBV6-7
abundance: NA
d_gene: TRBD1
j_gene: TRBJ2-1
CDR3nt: TGTGCCAGCAGTCCGTCTGAGACAGGGGGCGGGTGCAATGAGCAGTTCTTC
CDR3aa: CASSPSETGGGCNEQFF

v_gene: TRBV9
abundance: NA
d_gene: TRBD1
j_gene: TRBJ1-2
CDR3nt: TGTGCCAGCAGCGTAGCTACGAGTGGGACAGGGGAAGGCTACACCTTC
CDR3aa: CASSVATSGTGEGYTF

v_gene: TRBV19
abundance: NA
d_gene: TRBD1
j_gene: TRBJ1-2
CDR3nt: TGTGCCAGTACCGAAGGGACAGGGGTTGGCTATGGCTACACCTTC
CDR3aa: CASTEGTGVGYGYTF

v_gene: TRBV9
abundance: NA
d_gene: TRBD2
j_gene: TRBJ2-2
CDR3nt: TGTGCCAGCAGCAGGACTAGCGGAGAGAACACCGGGGAGCTGTTTTTT
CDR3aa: CASSRTSGENTGELFF

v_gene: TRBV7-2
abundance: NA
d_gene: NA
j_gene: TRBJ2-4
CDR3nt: TGTGCCAGCAGCGAAGGACTCACCGGCTACATTCAGTACTTC
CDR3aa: CASSEGLTGYIQYF

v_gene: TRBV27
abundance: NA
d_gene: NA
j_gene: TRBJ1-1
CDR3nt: TGTGCCAGCAGGGTGACAGCCAAGAACACTGAAGCTTTCTTT
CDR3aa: CASRVTAKNTEAFF

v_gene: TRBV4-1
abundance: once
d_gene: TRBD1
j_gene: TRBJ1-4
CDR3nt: TGCGCCAGCAGCCCATCGACAGGGCGGGGAGCAACTAATGAAAAACTGTTTTTT
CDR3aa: CASSPSTGRGATNEKLFF

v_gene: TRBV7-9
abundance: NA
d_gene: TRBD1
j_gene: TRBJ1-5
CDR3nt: TGTGCCAGCAGCTTCCCAGACAGGGATAGGCCCCAGCATTTT
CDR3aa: CASSFPDRDRPQHF

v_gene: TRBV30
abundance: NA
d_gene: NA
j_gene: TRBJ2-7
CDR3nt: TGTGCCTGGACAGGTTCCTTTCGCGAGCAGTACTTC
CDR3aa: CAWTGSFREQYF

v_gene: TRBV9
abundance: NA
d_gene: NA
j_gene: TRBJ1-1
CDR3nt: TGTGCCAGCAGCCCCCGACAGGATGGCGGTGAAGCTTTCTTT
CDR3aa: CASSPRQDGGEAFF

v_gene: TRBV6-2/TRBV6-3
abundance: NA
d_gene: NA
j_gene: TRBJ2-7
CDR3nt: TGTGCCAGCAGTCCGTGGGACACAAGCTCCTACGAGCAGTACTTC
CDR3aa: CASSPWDTSSYEQYF

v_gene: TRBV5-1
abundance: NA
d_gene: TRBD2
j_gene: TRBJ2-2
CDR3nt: TGCGCCAGCAGCTTGCTAAGGGCGGGAGTTGGGAACACCGGGGAGCTGTTTTTT
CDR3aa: CASSLLRAGVGNTGELFF

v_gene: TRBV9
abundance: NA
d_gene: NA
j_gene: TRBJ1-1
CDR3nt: TGTGCCAGTTCGATTGGAGGGAACACTGAAGCTTTCTTT
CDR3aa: CASSIGGNTEAFF

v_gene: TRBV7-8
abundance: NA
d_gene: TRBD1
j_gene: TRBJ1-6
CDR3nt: TGTGCCAGCAGCGGCGGGACAGGGGCTAATTCACCCCTCCACTTT
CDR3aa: CASSGGTGANSPLHF

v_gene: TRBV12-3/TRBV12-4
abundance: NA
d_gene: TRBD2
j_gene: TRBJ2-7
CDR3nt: TGTGCCAGCAGTCTCCGGGAGGTGAAGCAGTACTTC
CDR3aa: CASSLREVKQYF

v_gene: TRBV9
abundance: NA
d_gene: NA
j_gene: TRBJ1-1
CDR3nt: TGTGCCAGCAGCGTAGTGGTCGGAGGAGGGGACACTGAAGCTTTCTTT
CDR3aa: CASSVVVGGGDTEAFF

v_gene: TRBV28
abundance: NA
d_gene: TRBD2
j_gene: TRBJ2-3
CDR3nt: TGTGCCAGCAGTTCTTGGACTAGCGGGCGCACAGATACGCAGTATTTT
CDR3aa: CASSSWTSGRTDTQYF

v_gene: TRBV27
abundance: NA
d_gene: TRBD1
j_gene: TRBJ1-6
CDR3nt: TGTGCCAGCAGGACAGGGGCGAATTCACCCCTCCACTTT
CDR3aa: CASRTGANSPLHF

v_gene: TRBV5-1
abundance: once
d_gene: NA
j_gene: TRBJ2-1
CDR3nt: TGCGCCAGCAGACGGGGAAACGGGTCTCCCTACAATGAGCAGTTCTTC
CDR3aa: CASRRGNGSPYNEQFF

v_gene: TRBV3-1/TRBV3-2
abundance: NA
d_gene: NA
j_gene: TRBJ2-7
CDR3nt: TGTGCCAGCAGCCAAGGTGGCAACGAGCAGTACTTC
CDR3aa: CASSQGGNEQYF

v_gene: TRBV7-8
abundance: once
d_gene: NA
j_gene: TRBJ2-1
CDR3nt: TGTGCCAGCAGCTTAGAGGGGTTGGTGGTTCGATACAATGAGCAGTTCTTC
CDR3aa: CASSLEGLVVRYNEQFF

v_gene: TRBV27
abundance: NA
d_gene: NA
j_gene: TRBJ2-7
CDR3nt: TGTGCCAGCAGTTTATTAGGGCGAGGGTCCTACGAGCAGTACTTC
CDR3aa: CASSLLGRGSYEQYF